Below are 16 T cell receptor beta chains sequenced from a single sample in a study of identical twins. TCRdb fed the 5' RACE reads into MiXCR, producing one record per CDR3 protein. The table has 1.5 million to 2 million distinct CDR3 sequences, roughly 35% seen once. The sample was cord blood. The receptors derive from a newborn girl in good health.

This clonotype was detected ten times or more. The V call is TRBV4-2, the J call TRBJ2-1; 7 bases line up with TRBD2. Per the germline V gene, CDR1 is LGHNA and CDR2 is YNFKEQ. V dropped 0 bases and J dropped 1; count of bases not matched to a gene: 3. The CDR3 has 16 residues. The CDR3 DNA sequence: TGTGCCAGCAGCCAAGATTACGGGGGGTCCTACAATGAGCAGTTCTTC. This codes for CASSQDYGGSYNEQFF.

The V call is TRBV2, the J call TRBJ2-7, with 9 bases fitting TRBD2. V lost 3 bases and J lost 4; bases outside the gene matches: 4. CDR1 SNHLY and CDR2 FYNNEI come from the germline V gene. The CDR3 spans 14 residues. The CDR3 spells CASSDRLAGYEQYF. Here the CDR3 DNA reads TGTGCCAGCAGTGACCGGCTAGCGGGGTACGAGCAGTACTTC.

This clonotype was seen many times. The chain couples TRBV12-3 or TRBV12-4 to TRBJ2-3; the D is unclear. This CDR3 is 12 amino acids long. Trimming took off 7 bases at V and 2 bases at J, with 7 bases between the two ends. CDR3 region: CASNTNTDTQYF. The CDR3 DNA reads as TGTGCCAGCAATACTAACACAGATACGCAGTATTTT.

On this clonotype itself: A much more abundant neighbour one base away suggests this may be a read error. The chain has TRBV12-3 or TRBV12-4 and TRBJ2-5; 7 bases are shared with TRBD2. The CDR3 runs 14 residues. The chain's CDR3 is CAGSSSGNQETQYF. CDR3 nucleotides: TGTGCCGGCAGTTCAAGCGGGAACCAAGAGACCCAGTACTTC.

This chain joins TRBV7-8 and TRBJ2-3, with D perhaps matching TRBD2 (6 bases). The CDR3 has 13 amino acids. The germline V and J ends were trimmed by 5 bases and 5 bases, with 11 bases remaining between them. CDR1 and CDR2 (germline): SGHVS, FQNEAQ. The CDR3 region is CASSGAGLDTQYF. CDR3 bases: TGTGCCAGCAGCGGGGCGGGGTTAGATACGCAGTATTTT. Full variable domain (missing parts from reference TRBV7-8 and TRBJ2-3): GAGVSQSPRYKVAKRGQDVALRCDPISGHVSLFWYQQALGQGPEFLTYFQNEAQLDKSGLPSDRFFAERPEGSVSTLKIQRTQQEDSAVYLCASSGAGLDTQYFGPGTRLTVL.

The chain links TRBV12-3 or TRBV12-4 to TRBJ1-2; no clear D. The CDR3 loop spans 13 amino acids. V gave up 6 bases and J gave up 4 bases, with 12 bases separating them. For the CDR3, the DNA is TGTGCCAGCAGCCCGCCGGGTCTCTATGGCTACACCTTC. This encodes CASSPPGLYGYTF.

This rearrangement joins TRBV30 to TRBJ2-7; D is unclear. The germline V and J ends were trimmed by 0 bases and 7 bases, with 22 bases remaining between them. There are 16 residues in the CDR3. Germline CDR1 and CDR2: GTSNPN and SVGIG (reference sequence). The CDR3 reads CAWSVGGLRSYNEQYF. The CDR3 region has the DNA TGTGCCTGGAGTGTAGGTGGGCTTCGCTCCTACAATGAGCAGTACTTC.

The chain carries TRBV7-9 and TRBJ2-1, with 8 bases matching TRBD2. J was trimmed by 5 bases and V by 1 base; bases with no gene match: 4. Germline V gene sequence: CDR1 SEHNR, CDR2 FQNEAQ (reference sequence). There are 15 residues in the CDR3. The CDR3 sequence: CASSLELAANNEQFF. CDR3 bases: TGTGCCAGCAGCTTAGAACTAGCGGCGAACAATGAGCAGTTCTTC.

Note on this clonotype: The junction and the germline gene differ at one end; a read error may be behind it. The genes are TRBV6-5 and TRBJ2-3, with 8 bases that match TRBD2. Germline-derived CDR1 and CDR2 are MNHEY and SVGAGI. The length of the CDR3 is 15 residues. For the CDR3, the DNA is TGTGCCAGCAGTTATACGGGACTAGACACAGATATGCAGTATTTT. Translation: CASSYTGLDTDMQYF.

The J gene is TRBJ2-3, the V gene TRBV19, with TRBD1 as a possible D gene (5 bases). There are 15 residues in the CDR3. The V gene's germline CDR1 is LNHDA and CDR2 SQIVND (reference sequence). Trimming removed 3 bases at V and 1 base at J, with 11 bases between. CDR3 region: CASSIPGRGTDTQYF. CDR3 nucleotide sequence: TGTGCCAGTAGTATCCCCGGCAGGGGCACAGATACGCAGTATTTT.

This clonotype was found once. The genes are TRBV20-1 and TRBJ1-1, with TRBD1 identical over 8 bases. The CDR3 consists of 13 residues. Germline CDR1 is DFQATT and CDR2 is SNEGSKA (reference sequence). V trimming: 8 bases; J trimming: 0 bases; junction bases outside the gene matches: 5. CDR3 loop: CSPGQGVNTEAFF. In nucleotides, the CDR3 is TGCAGTCCTGGACAGGGTGTGAACACTGAAGCTTTCTTT.

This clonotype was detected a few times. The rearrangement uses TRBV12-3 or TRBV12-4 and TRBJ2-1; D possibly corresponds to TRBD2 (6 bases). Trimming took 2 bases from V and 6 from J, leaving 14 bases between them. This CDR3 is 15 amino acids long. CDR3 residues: CASSLRLDMGNEQFF. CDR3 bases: TGTGCCAGCAGTTTACGACTAGACATGGGCAATGAGCAGTTCTTC.

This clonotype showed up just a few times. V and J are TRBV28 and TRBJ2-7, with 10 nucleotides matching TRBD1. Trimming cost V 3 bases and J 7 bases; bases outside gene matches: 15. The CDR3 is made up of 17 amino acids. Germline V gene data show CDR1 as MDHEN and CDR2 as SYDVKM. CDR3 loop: CASSFPPLTGGAREQYF. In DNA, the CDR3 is TGTGCCAGCAGTTTCCCCCCTTTGACAGGGGGCGCGAGGGAGCAGTACTTC. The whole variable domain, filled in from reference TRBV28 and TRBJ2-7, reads DVKVTQSSRYLVKRTGEKVFLECVQDMDHENMFWYRQDPGLGLRLIYFSYDVKMKEKGDIPEGYSVSREKKERFSLILESASTNQTSMYLCASSFPPLTGGAREQYFGPGTRLTVT.

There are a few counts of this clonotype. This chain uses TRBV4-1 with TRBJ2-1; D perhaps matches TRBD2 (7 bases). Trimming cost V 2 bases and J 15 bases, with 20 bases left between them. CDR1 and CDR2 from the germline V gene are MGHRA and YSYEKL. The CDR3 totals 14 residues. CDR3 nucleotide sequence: TGCGCCAGCAGCCAACCAGGTCGCGGGGGCGGACTGTTCTTC. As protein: CASSQPGRGGGLFF.

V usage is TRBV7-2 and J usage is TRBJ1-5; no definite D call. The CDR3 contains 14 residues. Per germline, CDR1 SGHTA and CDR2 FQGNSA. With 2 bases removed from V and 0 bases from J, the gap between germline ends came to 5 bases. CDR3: CASSLTVSNQPQHF. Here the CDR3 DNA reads TGTGCCAGCAGCTTAACAGTTAGCAATCAGCCCCAGCATTTT.

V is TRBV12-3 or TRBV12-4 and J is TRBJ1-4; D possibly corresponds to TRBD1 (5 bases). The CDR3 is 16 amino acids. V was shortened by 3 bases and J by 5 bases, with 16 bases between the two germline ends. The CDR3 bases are TGTGCCAGCAGTTTTCGGCAAGGGGCTGCCAATGAAAAACTGTTTTTT. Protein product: CASSFRQGAANEKLFF.